The 31 T cell receptor beta chains below were found in one sample sequenced in a study of identical twins listed by TCRdb under 2016. Library generation was performed with 5' RACE. TCRdb names Illumina HiSeq 2000 as the instrument used. The public sequencing data were trimmed at Q25 with fastp and processed into clonotypes with MiXCR by TCRdb, which kept only in-frame beta chains. Records with the same CDR3 protein are collapsed into one entry carrying the most frequent genes and DNA. Counted in this sample were about 150,000 distinct CDR3 sequences; 3.5% of them appeared once. The ten biggest clones cover 8.1% of the sample. The sequencing sample was made of memory T cells sorted from blood. In light of the paper, this sample's cell subset or site label describes: CD45RO+ enriched T cells. These receptors originate from a young man in good health.

This clonotype was counted at least ten times. The chain is built from TRBV7-8 and TRBJ2-3; 8 bases line up with TRBD1. The CDR3 runs 15 residues. Germline trimming cut 1 base from V and 6 bases from J; bases unmatched to any gene: 6. In germline, CDR1 is SGHVS, CDR2 FQNEAQ. The CDR3 spells CASSLGGQGRDTQYF. The CDR3 DNA is TGTGCCAGCAGCTTAGGAGGACAGGGTAGGGATACGCAGTATTTT.

A note on this clonotype: It is likely a read error, because the conserved phenylalanine at the end of the CDR3 is missing. The chain links TRBV5-1 to TRBJ2-3, with TRBD1 matching 7 bases. Germline V gene lookup returns CDR1 SGHRS and CDR2 YFSETQ. V gave up 0 bases and J gave up 6 bases; unmatched junction bases: 10. The length of the CDR3 is 16 residues. The CDR3 protein is CASSLGGTASGDTQYN. CDR3 DNA: TGCGCCAGCAGCTTGGGTGGGACAGCCTCGGGGGATACGCAGTATAAT.

This clonotype has ten or more counts. The chain has TRBV25-1 and TRBJ2-1; D unclear. The V gene lost 0 bases and the J gene lost 9 bases, with 9 bases spanning the gap. This CDR3 comprises 13 residues. Germline CDR1 reads MGHDK; CDR2 reads SYGVNS. CDR3 DNA: TGTGCCAGCAGTGAATACGGCGCTAGTGAGCAGTTCTTC. Translating it yields CASSEYGASEQFF.

The V call is TRBV5-1, the J call TRBJ2-2, with 9 nucleotides matching TRBD2. After removal of 2 bases from V and 3 bases from J, the junction contained 2 bases not matched to a gene. In germline, CDR1 is SGHRS, CDR2 YFSETQ. This CDR3 contains 15 residues. The CDR3 region is CASSFLAGHTGELFF. The CDR3 DNA is TGCGCCAGCAGCTTCCTAGCGGGGCACACCGGGGAGCTGTTTTTT. The entire variable domain, with the rest obtained from reference TRBV5-1 and TRBJ2-2, is as follows: KAGVTQTPRYLIKTRGQQVTLSCSPISGHRSVSWYQQTPGQGLQFLFEYFSETQRNKGNFPGRFSGRQFSNSRSEMNVSTLELGDSALYLCASSFLAGHTGELFFGEGSRLTVL.

This clonotype was recorded many times. The chain carries TRBV7-9 and TRBJ2-1; D remains unclear. Germline CDR1 reads SEHNR; CDR2 reads FQNEAQ (reference sequence). Trimming took 5 bases from V and 12 from J, leaving 20 bases between them. This CDR3 has 14 residues. DNA of the CDR3: TGTGCCAGCAGCGCAAGTTCAGCAGCCCTTACGCAGTTCTTC. The encoded protein is CASSASSAALTQFF.

This clonotype was seen more than once but under ten times. V is TRBV11-2 and J is TRBJ1-1; D gene ambiguous. V lost 5 bases and J lost 5, with 9 bases in between. This CDR3 contains 12 residues. Germline V lookup: CDR1 SGHAT, CDR2 FQNNGV. The CDR3 region has the DNA TGTGCCAGCAGCATGGCTAGGACTGAAGCTTTCTTT. Encoded protein: CASSMARTEAFF.

This clonotype was counted only a few times. The CDR3 nucleotides are TGTGCCAGCAGTTATAGTATCGGGACTAGCGGGAGGGCTTTTGGTTACAATGAGCAGTTCTTC. Its protein is CASSYSIGTSGRAFGYNEQFF. V and J are TRBV6-2 or TRBV6-3 and TRBJ2-1; TRBD2 matches at 16 bases. V lost 3 bases to trimming and J lost 4 bases; unmatched junction nucleotides: 15. Germline V gene data show CDR1 as MNHEY and CDR2 as SVGEGT. The CDR3 is 21 residues long.

This clonotype was recorded many times. The chain uses TRBV7-8 and TRBJ2-3; perhaps TRBD1 as D (5 bases). The V end was cut by 1 base, the J end by 5 bases, with 13 bases between. Germline CDR1 reads SGHVS; CDR2 reads FQNEAQ. CDR3 length equals 15 residues. This chain's CDR3 is CASSLGGGLIDTQYF. For the CDR3, the DNA is TGTGCCAGCAGCTTAGGGGGCGGATTGATAGATACGCAGTATTTT.

This clonotype was seen ten or more times. V is TRBV5-1 and J is TRBJ2-5; possibly TRBD2 for D (5 bases). Germline CDR1 reads SGHRS; CDR2 reads YFSETQ. The V gene lost 4 bases and the J gene lost 4 bases, with 14 bases spanning the gap. The CDR3 covers 14 residues. The CDR3 nucleotides are TGCGCCAGCAGCGAGGGAGCATTCCCAGAGACCCAGTACTTC. Protein: CASSEGAFPETQYF. The full variable domain, its missing parts supplied by reference TRBV5-1 and TRBJ2-5, is KAGVTQTPRYLIKTRGQQVTLSCSPISGHRSVSWYQQTPGQGLQFLFEYFSETQRNKGNFPGRFSGRQFSNSRSEMNVSTLELGDSALYLCASSEGAFPETQYFGPGTRLLVL.

This clonotype was detected many times. CDR3 region: CASSRFGGEGMNEQFF. CDR3 in DNA: TGCGCCAGCAGCCGCTTCGGGGGAGAGGGTATGAATGAGCAGTTCTTC. This rearrangement joins TRBV5-1 to TRBJ2-1, with a possible D match to TRBD2 (6 bases). Germline V CDR1 and CDR2: SGHRS, YFSETQ. This CDR3 region has 16 residues. Deletions cut 4 bases from V and 7 bases from J, with 21 bases between.

This clonotype showed up many times. This chain uses TRBV7-8 with TRBJ2-2, with a possible D match to TRBD2 (6 bases). Trimming pared 2 bases from V and 1 base from J, leaving 11 bases between. CDR1 is SGHVS and CDR2 is FQNEAQ in the germline V gene. CDR3 size: 16 residues. This CDR3 is CASSLSSRGNTGELFF. The DNA for the CDR3 is TGTGCCAGCAGCTTAAGCTCGCGGGGGAACACCGGGGAGCTGTTTTTT.

This clonotype was counted ten times or more. The chain joins TRBV4-1 to TRBJ2-5; D may match TRBD1 or TRBD2 (5 bases each). In germline, CDR1 is MGHRA, CDR2 YSYEKL. V was pared by 4 bases and J by 1 base, with 10 bases between. The CDR3 totals 14 residues. The CDR3 DNA is TGCGCCAGCAGCCGACGGGACGTCCAAGAGACCCAGTACTTC. This encodes CASSRRDVQETQYF.

This clonotype appeared many times. The chain is built from TRBV7-7 and TRBJ1-2; possibly TRBD1 for D (6 bases). Trimming took off 5 bases at V and 3 bases at J, with 16 bases between the two ends. The CDR3 is made up of 15 amino acids. The V gene's germline CDR1 is SSHAT and CDR2 FNYEAQ (reference sequence). This CDR3 reads CASSPRGGGHYGYTF. For the CDR3, the DNA is TGTGCCAGCAGCCCGAGGGGGGGCGGACACTATGGCTACACCTTC.

This clonotype was seen ten or more times. The rearrangement uses TRBV7-2 and TRBJ2-2; 8 bases match TRBD2. The length of the CDR3 is 12 residues. Trimming removed 6 bases from V and 7 bases from J; junction bases left unmatched: 1. Germline V gene lookup returns CDR1 SGHTA and CDR2 FQGNSA. CDR3 nucleotide sequence: TGTGCCAGCAGTAGCGGGGTCGGGGAGCTGTTTTTT. As protein: CASSSGVGELFF.

Many counts were recorded for this clonotype. This chain uses TRBV28 with TRBJ1-1; D is undetermined. The length of the CDR3 is 15 residues. Germline CDR1 MDHEN, CDR2 SYDVKM. Trimming stripped 5 bases from V and 0 bases from J, with 13 bases between. In DNA, the CDR3 is TGTGCCAGCAGTATCCTCTTGAATCTGAACACTGAAGCTTTCTTT. Translated: CASSILLNLNTEAFF.

This clonotype showed up many times. The chain has TRBV6-4 and TRBJ1-1; a weak D match, TRBD1 (5 bases). Looked up from germline, CDR1 is MRHNA and CDR2 is SNTAGT. V was cut by 6 bases and J by 0 bases, with 11 bases left in between. This CDR3 comprises 14 residues. The CDR3 region has the DNA TGTGCCAGCAGCGTCGACAGTCTGAACACTGAAGCTTTCTTT. Its protein is CASSVDSLNTEAFF.

This rearrangement joins TRBV18 to TRBJ1-1; D remains ambiguous. This CDR3 is 14 amino acids long. Trimming cost V 4 bases and J 3 bases, with 12 bases left between them. Germline values: CDR1 KGHSH, CDR2 LQKENI. CDR3 residues: CASSRQSIDTEAFF. The CDR3 DNA is TGTGCCAGCTCACGCCAGAGCATCGACACTGAAGCTTTCTTT.

The sample holds many counts of this clonotype. V is TRBV7-2 and J is TRBJ2-3; D might be TRBD2 (6 bases). This CDR3 comprises 16 residues. The V gene lost 4 bases and the J gene lost 1 base, with 15 bases spanning the gap. Germline V gives CDR1 SGHTA, CDR2 FQGNSA. The CDR3 sequence is CASSSRRGGRTDTQYF. Written as DNA, the CDR3 is TGTGCCAGCAGCTCAAGGCGGGGAGGCCGCACAGATACGCAGTATTTT.

This clonotype has ten or more counts. CDR3 sequence reads: CASSLEHYNEQFF. In DNA form, the CDR3 reads TGTGCCAGCAGCTTGGAACATTACAATGAGCAGTTCTTC. The rearrangement joins TRBV11-2 to TRBJ2-1; D unresolved. Germline V gives CDR1 SGHAT, CDR2 FQNNGV. This CDR3 contains 13 residues. V was shortened by 3 bases and J by 4 bases, with 7 bases between the two germline ends.

In this sample, this clonotype turned up many times. Germline and junction disagree at one end, which may indicate a read error. The rearrangement joins TRBV5-1 to TRBJ2-5; maybe TRBD1 (5 bases). The CDR3 runs to 14 residues. The germline gives CDR1 SGHRS, CDR2 YFSETQ. CDR3 DNA: TGCGCCACCCGAACCGGACAACCCCAAGGGACCCAGTACTTC. It translates to CATRTGQPQGTQYF.

This clonotype was counted many times. J is TRBJ1-3 and V is TRBV9; no firm D call. This CDR3 is 11 amino acids long. Germline loops: CDR1 SGDLS, CDR2 YYNGEE. V was pared by 1 base and J by 7 bases, with 3 bases between. This CDR3 reads CASSVSNTIYF. DNA of the CDR3: TGTGCCAGCAGCGTATCGAACACCATATATTTT. Full variable domain (missing parts from reference TRBV9 and TRBJ1-3): DSGVTQTPKHLITATGQRVTLRCSPRSGDLSVYWYQQSLDQGLQFLIQYYNGEERAKGNILERFSAQQFPDLHSELNLSSLELGDSALYFCASSVSNTIYFGEGSWLTVV.

The sample holds many counts of this clonotype. The V call is TRBV7-2, the J call TRBJ1-2; perhaps TRBD1 as D (5 bases). Germline V gives CDR1 SGHTA, CDR2 FQGNSA. With 5 bases removed from V and 2 bases from J, the gap between germline ends came to 9 bases. This CDR3 has 13 residues. The CDR3: CASSPDRNYGYTF. In DNA, the CDR3 is TGTGCCAGCAGCCCAGACAGAAACTATGGCTACACCTTC.

In its sample, this clonotype was seen a few times. This chain links TRBV6-1 with TRBJ2-7; 14 bases line up with TRBD2. This CDR3 is built from 17 residues. V dropped 5 bases and J dropped 4; count of bases not matched to a gene: 10. Germline assignment: CDR1 MNHNS and CDR2 SASEGT. CDR3 in amino acids: CASSRAGTSGSRYEQYF. In DNA, the CDR3 is TGTGCCAGCAGTCGAGCCGGGACTAGCGGGAGTAGGTACGAGCAGTACTTC.

The sample holds many counts of this clonotype. The V and J genes are TRBV11-1 and TRBJ1-5; 10 bases map to TRBD1. In germline, CDR1 is SGHAT, CDR2 FQDESV (reference sequence). The CDR3 contains 20 residues. V shed 5 bases, J shed 2 bases, and the junction held 18 bases outside the gene matches. In DNA, the CDR3 is TGTGCCAGCAGCCTCGGGGCGGGACAGGGGATCTCTTTTGGCAATCAGCCCCAGCATTTT. This translates into CASSLGAGQGISFGNQPQHF.

The table lists this clonotype with many counts. This chain uses TRBV5-1 with TRBJ2-2; 14 positions match TRBD2. Germline V gene lookup returns CDR1 SGHRS and CDR2 YFSETQ. Trimming took 3 bases from V and 3 from J; bases not matched to a gene: 10. The CDR3 extends over 19 amino acids. The CDR3 DNA follows: TGCGCCAGCAGCTCCCGGACTAGCGGGAGGCTAAGGGACACCGGGGAGCTGTTTTTT. Its translation: CASSSRTSGRLRDTGELFF.

This clonotype was seen repeatedly, ten times or more. This rearrangement joins TRBV6-1 to TRBJ1-1; no reliable D call. Trimming took 5 bases from V and 1 from J, leaving 8 bases between them. From germline, CDR1 is MNHNS and CDR2 SASEGT. This CDR3 comprises 13 residues. The CDR3 region is CASSRPRNTEAFF. CDR3 in DNA: TGTGCCAGCAGTCGACCTAGGAACACTGAAGCTTTCTTT.

This clonotype was counted many times. This chain joins TRBV6-5 and TRBJ1-2; perhaps TRBD1 as D (6 bases). This CDR3 region has 16 residues. V lost 0 bases and J lost 4, with 15 bases in between. The V gene's germline CDR1 is MNHEY and CDR2 SVGAGI. Here the CDR3 DNA reads TGTGCCAGCAGTTACTCGAAAACAGGGACGTTCTATGGCTACACCTTC. Residues: CASSYSKTGTFYGYTF.

In this sample, this clonotype turned up many times. V gene TRBV7-6 combines with J gene TRBJ2-2; 8 nucleotides line up with TRBD2. Germline V gives CDR1 SGHVS, CDR2 FNYEAQ. The CDR3 loop spans 16 amino acids. The trim removed 5 bases at V and 7 bases at J, leaving 12 bases unmatched. The CDR3 DNA reads as TGTGCCAGCAGCCCCTGGGCGGGAGGAACCGTCGGGGAGCTGTTTTTT. Translating it yields CASSPWAGGTVGELFF.

This clonotype was counted ten times or more. This rearrangement joins TRBV28 to TRBJ1-4; 11 bases agree with TRBD1. V gave up 6 bases and J gave up 7 bases; unmatched junction bases: 7. There are 15 residues in the CDR3. Germline CDR1 and CDR2: MDHEN and SYDVKM. The CDR3 nucleotides read TGTGCCAGCAGCTTCTCCGGGACAGGGGGTGAAAAACTGTTTTTT. Protein: CASSFSGTGGEKLFF.

This clonotype was observed at least ten times. The rearrangement joins TRBV19 to TRBJ1-2; no clear D. Germline values: CDR1 LNHDA, CDR2 SQIVND (reference sequence). The CDR3 runs to 12 residues. V was clipped by 3 bases and J by 7 bases, with 9 bases between them. CDR3 bases: TGTGCCAGTAGTATCGCCGGGCTTGGCTACACCTTC. Amino acid sequence: CASSIAGLGYTF.

Regarding this clonotype: A much larger clone differs by one base, so this may be a read error. No conserved phenylalanine or tryptophan is present at the end of the CDR3, so a read error is the likely explanation. The chain combines TRBV20-1 with TRBJ1-1; D possibly corresponds to TRBD1 (5 bases). Germline V gene data show CDR1 as DFQATT and CDR2 as SNEGSKA (reference sequence). V dropped 5 bases and J dropped 8 bases, with 12 bases sitting between them. The CDR3 has 11 amino acids. CDR3 nucleotide sequence: TGCAGTGCTTCGCGACAGACAGAAGCTTTCCTT. It specifies CSASRQTEAFL.